These 32 T cell receptor beta chains were all obtained from the same sample, sequenced in a study of chemoradiotherapy in HPV16-positive cancers (dated by TCRdb to 2021 to 2024). Library preparation employed the immunoSEQ multiplex PCR assay. TCRdb holds this immuneACCESS table with in-frame rearrangements only. Some clones are missing; in checked studies, unresolved V genes explain under half, and the rest has no known cause. The sample table shows about 30,000 clones, and 91% are seen once. The ten largest clonotypes hold roughly 21% of the sample. The sample consisted of blood, taken from a patient who underwent chemoradiotherapy. These TCRs come from a human donor with HPV-associated anogenital cancer.

This clone was seen just once. V gene TRBV23-1 combines with J gene TRBJ2-2; D call uncertain. TRBV23-1 is identified as an open reading frame with a role that is uncertain. V gave up 0 bases and J gave up 5 bases, with 10 bases separating them. This CDR3 spans 15 amino acids. In nucleotides, the CDR3 is TGCGCCAGCAGTCAATCGTTGGTGCGGACCGGGGAGCTGTTTTTT. Its protein is CASSQSLVRTGELFF.

V usage is TRBV6-1 and J usage is TRBJ1-5; unclear D gene. Germline CDR1 MNHNS, CDR2 SASEGT. CDR3 length: 15 amino acids. With 2 bases removed from V and 5 bases from J, the gap between germline ends came to 13 bases. The CDR3 is CASSEMTRRDQPQHF. DNA for the CDR3: TGTGCCAGCAGTGAAATGACACGGAGGGATCAGCCCCAGCATTTT.

This rearrangement joins TRBV6-5 to TRBJ2-3, with D possibly called TRBD1 or TRBD2 (5 bases each). CDR1 is MNHEY and CDR2 is SVGAGI in the germline V gene. CDR3 length: 16 amino acids. V lost 0 bases and J lost 6, with 16 bases in between. The CDR3 protein is CASSYSGPSWGDTQYF. The CDR3, as DNA: TGTGCCAGCAGTTACTCAGGGCCTTCTTGGGGGGATACGCAGTATTTT.

The rearrangement uses TRBV7-3 and TRBJ2-3; unclear D gene. The CDR3 runs to 14 residues. Per the germline V gene, CDR1 is SGHTA and CDR2 is FQGTGA. V gave up 5 bases and J gave up 2 bases, with 11 bases separating them. The CDR3 DNA reads as TGTGCCAGCAGCCCCGGGCGCCCCACAGATACGCAGTATTTT. Translation gives CASSPGRPTDTQYF.

The chain combines TRBV5-1 with TRBJ2-5; D call uncertain. The CDR3 spans 14 residues. Trimming took off 4 bases at V and 5 bases at J, with 15 bases between the two ends. Germline V CDR1 and CDR2: SGHRS, YFSETQ. CDR3 residues: CASSITWVGETQYF. CDR3 sequence (DNA): TGCGCCAGCAGCATAACTTGGGTTGGTGAGACCCAGTACTTC.

The J gene is TRBJ2-7, the V gene TRBV30; TRBD1 agrees at 9 bases. V was clipped by 8 bases and J by 0 bases; unmatched bases: 5. Germline V gives CDR1 GTSNPN, CDR2 SVGIG (reference sequence). This CDR3 has 13 residues. The CDR3 spells CAGTGISSYEQYF. Written as DNA, the CDR3 is TGTGCCGGGACAGGGATCAGCTCCTACGAGCAGTACTTC. Full variable domain (outside the CDR3, taken from reference TRBV30 and TRBJ2-7): SQTIHQWPATLVQPVGSPLSLECTVEGTSNPNLYWYRQAAGRGLQLLFYSVGIGQISSEVPQNLSASRPQDRQFILSSKKLLLSDSGFYLCAGTGISSYEQYFGPGTRLTVT.

The rearrangement uses TRBV5-4 and TRBJ2-2; TRBD2 matches at 7 bases. This CDR3 contains 15 residues. The V segment lost 0 bases and the J segment 6 bases; nucleotides outside the gene matches: 5. Germline assignment: CDR1 SGHNT and CDR2 YYREEE (reference sequence). CDR3 region: CASSLDSGTAGELFF. The CDR3 DNA is TGTGCCAGCAGCTTGGACAGCGGGACTGCCGGGGAGCTGTTTTTT.

J is TRBJ2-7 and V is TRBV30, with D possibly being TRBD1 or TRBD2 (5 bases each). V was clipped by 3 bases and J by 4 bases, with 10 bases between them. Per the germline V gene, CDR1 is GTSNPN and CDR2 is SVGIG (reference sequence). This CDR3 has 12 residues. In DNA form, the CDR3 reads TGTGCCTGGAGACTAGGGGATTACGAGCAGTACTTC. It translates to CAWRLGDYEQYF.

CDR3 sequence: CSVQSRGRWNTEAFF. Written as DNA, the CDR3 is TGCAGCGTCCAAAGCAGGGGGCGGTGGAACACTGAAGCTTTCTTT. The chain uses TRBV29-1 and TRBJ1-1; 8 bases fit TRBD1. This CDR3 is built from 15 residues. The V segment lost 6 bases and the J segment 1 base; nucleotides outside the gene matches: 10. Germline loops: CDR1 SQVTM, CDR2 ANQGSEA.

The chain couples TRBV6-6 to TRBJ1-1; D gene ambiguous. CDR3 length: 14 residues. The ends were cut back, 0 bases at V and 6 bases at J, with 11 bases in the middle. Germline V lookup: CDR1 MNHNY, CDR2 SVGAGI (reference sequence). CDR3 sequence: CASSYSGLSSEAFF. The CDR3 DNA follows: TGTGCCAGCAGTTACTCTGGACTATCCTCTGAAGCTTTCTTT.

The chain uses TRBV15 and TRBJ2-2; D is unclear. The V end lost 2 bases, the J end lost 3 bases, and 7 bases lay between the germline ends. There are 14 residues in the CDR3. The germline V gene has CDR1 LNHNV and CDR2 YYDKDF (reference sequence). This chain's CDR3 is CATSRRVDTGELFF. CDR3 sequence (DNA): TGTGCCACCAGCAGACGCGTGGACACCGGGGAGCTGTTTTTT.

This clone was seen once. The chain uses TRBV6-5 and TRBJ2-5; no definite D call. CDR3 size: 13 residues. Trimming took off 5 bases at V and 0 bases at J, with 7 bases between the two ends. Germline assignment: CDR1 MNHEY and CDR2 SVGAGI. This CDR3 reads CASSKGYQETQYF. As DNA, the CDR3 is TGTGCCAGCAGTAAGGGTTACCAAGAGACCCAGTACTTC.

V gene TRBV6-6 combines with J gene TRBJ2-2, with 8 bases that match TRBD2. The CDR3 consists of 15 residues. V gave up 5 bases and J gave up 6 bases; unmatched junction bases: 8. CDR1 and CDR2 (germline): MNHNY, SVGAGI (reference sequence). The CDR3 coding sequence is TGTGCCAGCAGTACAAGCGGGAGTAATGCCGGGGAGCTGTTTTTT. Translated: CASSTSGSNAGELFF.

This chain connects TRBV29-1 to TRBJ2-3; D gene uncertain. Trimming pared 4 bases from V and 6 bases from J, leaving 17 bases between. The CDR3 sequence is 14 residues long. In germline, CDR1 is SQVTM, CDR2 ANQGSEA. In DNA, the CDR3 is TGCAGCGTTGCCCGCCAGGTGGGGTGGGATACGCAGTATTTT. Translated, it gives CSVARQVGWDTQYF.

This clone was recorded once. This chain uses TRBV4-2 with TRBJ2-3; no clear D gene. CDR3 length: 15 residues. Trimming cost V 4 bases and J 0 bases, with 11 bases left between them. Germline V lookup: CDR1 LGHNA, CDR2 YNFKEQ. The chain's CDR3 is CASSPGQLSTDTQYF. CDR3 DNA sequence: TGTGCCAGCAGCCCGGGTCAACTGAGCACAGATACGCAGTATTTT.

V gene TRBV25-1 combines with J gene TRBJ2-2; 9 positions match TRBD1. Germline-derived CDR1 and CDR2 are MGHDK and SYGVNS. V shed 3 bases, J shed 6 bases, and the junction held 8 bases outside the gene matches. There are 16 residues in the CDR3. The CDR3 reads CASSDTGTGRAGELFF. Here the CDR3 DNA reads TGTGCCAGCAGTGACACCGGGACAGGGAGGGCCGGGGAGCTGTTTTTT.

The chain is built from TRBV7-3 and TRBJ2-7, with TRBD2 identical over 7 bases. This CDR3 is 13 amino acids long. J was trimmed by 4 bases and V by 3 bases; bases with no gene match: 3. The germline V gene has CDR1 SGHTA and CDR2 FQGTGA. The CDR3 DNA is TGTGCCAGCAGCTTTGGGGGGGAATACGAGCAGTACTTC. Protein product: CASSFGGEYEQYF.

The chain links TRBV5-1 to TRBJ2-2; maybe TRBD2 (6 bases). The CDR3 length is 17 residues. The V end was cut by 5 bases, the J end by 0 bases, with 17 bases between. Per germline, CDR1 SGHRS and CDR2 YFSETQ. CDR3 loop: CASRMGRNTANTGELFF. CDR3 DNA sequence: TGCGCCAGCAGAATGGGGAGGAACACCGCGAACACCGGGGAGCTGTTTTTT. Combining the CDR3 with reference TRBV5-1 and TRBJ2-2 gives the whole variable domain KAGVTQTPRYLIKTRGQQVTLSCSPISGHRSVSWYQQTPGQGLQFLFEYFSETQRNKGNFPGRFSGRQFSNSRSEMNVSTLELGDSALYLCASRMGRNTANTGELFFGEGSRLTVL.

CDR3 bases: TGTGCCAGCAGCCCTCGGGACGGTATAACTGGGGCCAACGTCCTGACTTTC. Translated, it gives CASSPRDGITGANVLTF. The chain combines TRBV5-4 with TRBJ2-6, with D perhaps assigned TRBD1 or TRBD2 (5 bases each). Germline V gene data show CDR1 as SGHNT and CDR2 as YYREEE (reference sequence). CDR3 length equals 17 residues. V was shortened by 4 bases and J by 2 bases, with 16 bases between the two germline ends.

The chain is built from TRBV11-2 and TRBJ2-3, with D tentatively TRBD2 (6 bases). The germline V gene has CDR1 SGHAT and CDR2 FQNNGV. This CDR3 has 16 amino acids. V was shortened by 1 base and J by 2 bases, with 13 bases between the two germline ends. CDR3 in DNA: TGTGCCAGCAGCTTAGGGGCAGGGAGGTTCACAGATACGCAGTATTTT. Protein product: CASSLGAGRFTDTQYF.

The table lists this clone with a count of one. The rearrangement uses TRBV14 and TRBJ1-4; a weak D match, TRBD1 (5 bases). Per the germline V gene, CDR1 is SGHDN and CDR2 is FVKESK. Trimming took 3 bases from V and 5 from J, leaving 19 bases between them. The CDR3 is made up of 17 amino acids. Here the CDR3 reads CASSHVTPGGWNEKLFF. The CDR3 nucleotides are TGTGCCAGCAGCCATGTCACCCCTGGGGGGTGGAATGAAAAACTGTTTTTT.

The chain joins TRBV6-5 to TRBJ2-5; TRBD1 might be the D (6 bases). Germline V lookup: CDR1 MNHEY, CDR2 SVGAGI. The CDR3 runs to 14 residues. V lost 0 bases to trimming and J lost 1 base, with 6 bases between them. This CDR3 reads CASSYSTGQETQYF. CDR3 nucleotides: TGTGCCAGCAGTTACTCGACAGGCCAAGAGACCCAGTACTTC.

The chain couples TRBV7-3 to TRBJ1-1; D not certain. CDR3 size: 13 residues. Germline V CDR1 and CDR2: SGHTA, FQGTGA. Trimming removed 2 bases at V and 1 base at J, with 5 bases between. CDR3 protein: CASSLERNTEAFF. CDR3 in DNA: TGTGCCAGCAGCTTAGAGCGGAACACTGAAGCTTTCTTT.

The chain is built from TRBV18 and TRBJ1-2; no firm D call. The CDR3 loop spans 14 amino acids. The ends were cut back, 0 bases at V and 3 bases at J, with 8 bases in the middle. In germline, CDR1 is KGHSH, CDR2 LQKENI. The chain's CDR3 is CASSPPNPYYGYTF. DNA for the CDR3: TGTGCCAGCTCACCACCCAACCCTTACTATGGCTACACCTTC.

This chain connects TRBV2 to TRBJ1-2; the D is unclear. Trimming took off 2 bases at V and 4 bases at J, with 5 bases between the two ends. This CDR3 has 12 residues. Germline loops: CDR1 SNHLY, CDR2 FYNNEI. The CDR3 bases are TGTGCCAGCAGTGAACAAATCTATGGCTACACCTTC. Translating it yields CASSEQIYGYTF.

The V call is TRBV18, the J call TRBJ1-2, with D possibly matching TRBD1 (6 bases). The CDR3 runs 17 residues. V was trimmed by 3 bases and J by 4 bases, leaving 21 bases between them. Germline CDR1 KGHSH, CDR2 LQKENI. The CDR3 spells CASSPSQGGRVSYGYTF. CDR3 sequence (DNA): TGTGCCAGCTCACCTTCACAGGGTGGAAGAGTGAGCTATGGCTACACCTTC.

The chain has TRBV4-1 and TRBJ1-2; tentative D call: TRBD1 (6 bases). This CDR3 is built from 16 residues. Germline V gives CDR1 MGHRA, CDR2 YSYEKL. Trimming left V 0 bases short and J 4 bases short, with 15 bases between. Written as DNA, the CDR3 is TGCGCCAGCAGCCAAGACCCAGGGGACTGGCTCTATGGCTACACCTTC. Its translation: CASSQDPGDWLYGYTF.

Only one count was recorded for this clone. V and J are TRBV15 and TRBJ1-2; D not certain. This CDR3 is 17 amino acids long. Germline loops: CDR1 LNHNV, CDR2 YYDKDF (reference sequence). Between the trimmed V and J ends, which lost 0 bases and 4 bases, there was a span of 18 bases. Here the CDR3 DNA reads TGTGCCACCAGCAGAGACCCCCGGACGGCGGCCTTCTATGGCTACACCTTC. Its translation is CATSRDPRTAAFYGYTF.

The chain couples TRBV20-1 to TRBJ1-2, with D unresolved. In germline, CDR1 is DFQATT, CDR2 SNEGSKA (reference sequence). Trimming stripped 5 bases from V and 6 bases from J, with 10 bases between. The CDR3 has 11 residues. The CDR3 DNA reads as TGCAGTGCTTTCGGACCGGATGGCTACACCTTC. Translating gives CSAFGPDGYTF.

This sequence joins TRBV10-2 and TRBJ2-7; D could derive from TRBD1 or TRBD2 (7 bases each). The ends were cut back, 10 bases at V and 6 bases at J, with 28 bases in the middle. CDR1 and CDR2 from the germline V gene are WSHSY and SAAADI. The CDR3 extends over 16 amino acids. CDR3 residues: CAIASASWSGGAEQYF. The DNA of the CDR3 is TGCGCCATAGCCTCGGCATCCTGGTCAGGGGGGGCCGAGCAGTACTTC.

The DNA of the CDR3 is TGCGCCAGCAGCTTCGCCACCGGTATCGGTATAGGGCGGGCAGAGACCCAGTACTTC. This codes for CASSFATGIGIGRAETQYF. This rearrangement joins TRBV5-1 to TRBJ2-5; tentatively, D is TRBD2 (5 bases). V was shortened by 2 bases and J by 4 bases, with 27 bases between the two germline ends. Germline V gene sequence: CDR1 SGHRS, CDR2 YFSETQ. The CDR3 sequence is 19 residues long.

The chain couples TRBV10-3 to TRBJ2-5; 10 bases are a match to TRBD2. With 5 bases clipped from V and 4 bases from J, the junction kept 10 bases outside the gene matches. Germline V gene data show CDR1 as ENHRY and CDR2 as SYGVKD. This CDR3 has 16 amino acids. This chain's CDR3 is CAISNPLAGEAETQYF. CDR3 DNA: TGTGCCATCAGTAATCCTCTAGCGGGAGAAGCAGAGACCCAGTACTTC.